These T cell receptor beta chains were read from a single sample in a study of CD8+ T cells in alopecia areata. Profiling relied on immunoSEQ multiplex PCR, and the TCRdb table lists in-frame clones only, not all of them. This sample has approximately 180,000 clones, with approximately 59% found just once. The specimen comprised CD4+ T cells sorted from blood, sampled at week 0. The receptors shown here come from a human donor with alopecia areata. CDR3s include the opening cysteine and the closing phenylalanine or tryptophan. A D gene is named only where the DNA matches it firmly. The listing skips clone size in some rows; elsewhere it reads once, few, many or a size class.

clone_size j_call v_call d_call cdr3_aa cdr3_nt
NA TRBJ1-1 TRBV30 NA CAWSDGAAFF TGTGCCTGGTCCGACGGGGCGGCTTTCTTT
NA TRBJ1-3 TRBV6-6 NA CASSYSIRDGNTIYF TGTGCCAGCAGTTACTCGATCAGGGACGGAAACACCATATATTTT
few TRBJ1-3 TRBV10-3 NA CAISGGNTIYF TGTGCCATCAGTGGGGGCAACACCATATATTTT
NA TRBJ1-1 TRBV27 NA CASSLSRQGMAEAFF TGTGCCAGCAGTTTATCTAGGCAGGGGATGGCTGAAGCTTTCTTT
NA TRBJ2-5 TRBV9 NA CASGLGQLRETQYF TGTGCCAGCGGTTTGGGCCAATTACGAGAGACCCAGTACTTC
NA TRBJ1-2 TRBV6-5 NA CASSYRPNDGYTF TGTGCCAGCAGTTACCGACCCAATGATGGCTACACCTTC
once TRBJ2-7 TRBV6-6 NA CASSPPGVGEQYF TGTGCCAGCAGCCCTCCTGGCGTGGGGGAGCAGTACTTC
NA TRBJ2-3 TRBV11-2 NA CASSRGYSTDTQYF TGTGCCAGCAGCAGAGGTTATAGCACAGATACGCAGTATTTT
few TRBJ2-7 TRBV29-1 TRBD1 CSVGGRQGSYEQYF TGCAGCGTTGGCGGAAGACAGGGGAGCTACGAGCAGTACTTC
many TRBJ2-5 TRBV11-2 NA CASSLGLGLSETQYF TGTGCCAGCAGCTTAGGACTAGGCCTTTCGGAGACCCAGTACTTC
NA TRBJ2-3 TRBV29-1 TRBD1 CSVDPGQGSDTQYF TGCAGCGTAGACCCGGGACAGGGTTCAGATACGCAGTATTTT
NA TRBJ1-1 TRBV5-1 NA CASSLTGWNTEAFF TGCGCCAGCAGCTTGACAGGGTGGAACACTGAAGCTTTCTTT
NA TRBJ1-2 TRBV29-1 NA CSVDHSGHGYTF TGCAGCGTTGACCACTCAGGGCATGGCTACACCTTC
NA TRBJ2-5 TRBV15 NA CATSAGTSGETQYF TGTGCCACCTCCGCCGGGACATCGGGTGAGACCCAGTACTTC
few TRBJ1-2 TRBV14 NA CASSQGGNYGYTF TGTGCCAGCAGCCAAGGCGGAAACTATGGCTACACCTTC
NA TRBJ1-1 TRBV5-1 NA CASSFGQMNTEAFF TGCGCCAGCAGCTTCGGACAGATGAACACTGAAGCTTTCTTT
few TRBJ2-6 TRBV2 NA CASSPRKRSGANVLTF TGTGCCAGCAGCCCCCGCAAAAGATCTGGGGCCAACGTCCTGACTTTC
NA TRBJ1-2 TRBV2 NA CASQNYGYTF TGTGCCAGCCAAAACTATGGCTACACCTTC
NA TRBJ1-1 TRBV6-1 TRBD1 CASSEQGATEAFF TGTGCCAGCAGTGAACAGGGGGCCACTGAAGCTTTCTTT
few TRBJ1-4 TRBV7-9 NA CASSHVAAPRKLFF TGTGCCAGCTCTCACGTCGCCGCCCCGAGGAAACTGTTTTTT
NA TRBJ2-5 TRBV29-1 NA CSGFRGPQETQYF TGCAGCGGCTTCCGGGGGCCTCAAGAGACCCAGTACTTC
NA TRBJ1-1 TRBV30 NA CACLRTEAFF TGTGCCTGTCTCCGCACTGAAGCTTTCTTT
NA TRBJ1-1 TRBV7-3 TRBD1 CASSSSAGGPNTEAFF TGTGCCAGCAGCTCGTCGGCAGGGGGTCCGAACACTGAAGCTTTCTTT
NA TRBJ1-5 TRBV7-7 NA CASSSDINQPQHF TGTGCCAGCAGCTCAGACATTAATCAGCCCCAGCATTTT
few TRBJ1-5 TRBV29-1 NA CSVLMGSGRNQPQHF TGCAGCGTTCTTATGGGTAGTGGTCGGAATCAGCCCCAGCATTTT
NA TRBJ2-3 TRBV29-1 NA CSVIRGLGRPQYF TGCAGCGTCATCCGGGGCCTTGGTCGTCCTCAGTATTTT
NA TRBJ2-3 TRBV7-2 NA CASSLPPDTQYF TGTGCCAGCAGCTTACCGCCAGATACGCAGTATTTT
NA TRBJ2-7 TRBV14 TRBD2 CASIAGVGAKQYF TGTGCCAGTATCGCGGGGGTCGGGGCCAAGCAGTACTTC
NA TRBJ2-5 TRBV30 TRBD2 CAWSVLAGGRETQYF TGTGCCTGGAGTGTACTAGCGGGGGGGAGAGAGACCCAGTACTTC
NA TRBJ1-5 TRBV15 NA CATSPDVSQPQHF TGTGCCACCAGCCCAGACGTTAGCCAGCCCCAGCATTTT
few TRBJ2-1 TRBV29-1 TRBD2 CSAAGGLKGQFF TGCAGCGCCGCGGGAGGCCTGAAGGGGCAGTTCTTC
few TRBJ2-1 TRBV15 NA CATSSYNEQFF TGTGCCACCAGCAGCTACAATGAGCAGTTCTTC
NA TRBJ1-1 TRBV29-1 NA CSVVPILGNTEAFF TGCAGCGTTGTCCCCATCCTCGGGAACACTGAAGCTTTCTTT
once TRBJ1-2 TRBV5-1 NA CASSLAYGNYGYTF TGCGCCAGCAGCTTGGCCTACGGGAACTATGGCTACACCTTC
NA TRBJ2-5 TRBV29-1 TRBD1 CSGKTGWRETQYF TGCAGCGGAAAGACAGGGTGGAGGGAGACCCAGTACTTC
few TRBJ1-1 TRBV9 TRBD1 CASSPRQGGFAFF TGTGCCAGCAGCCCCCGACAGGGGGGTTTCGCTTTCTTT